This T cell receptor (beta chain) was sequenced for a study of CD8 T cells in Susac syndrome. Study results and limitations: The study acknowledged a relatively small number of individuals in its TCR sequencing and HLA analysis.

Random hexamers were used to reverse transcribe an amount of roughly 0.5 to 1 ug RNA. Amplification of TCR beta CDR3 by immunoSEQ multiplex PCR spanned 54 Vbeta and 13 Jbeta. MiXCR, run by TCRdb on the immunoSEQ multiplex PCR reads, gives a single entry per CDR3 protein. The sample records about 150,000 distinct CDR3 sequences, approximately 96% being singletons. TCR beta sequencing covered blood CD8+ and CD4+ T cells. Purification of the CD8+ and CD4+ T cells relied on negative isolation, and TEMRA cells underwent FACS enrichment. This CDR3 region has 13 residues. Germline CDR1 is LGHDT and CDR2 is YNNKEL (reference sequence). The V gene lost 4 bases and the J gene lost 1 base, with 7 bases spanning the gap. About this clonotype: Its matching antigen is unknown.

The gene calls are TRBV3-1 and TRBJ1-1; no firm D call. The clonotype comes from a human donor with multiple sclerosis. The source material was CD4+ T cells from PBMCs. The CDR3 region is CASSRYGNTEAFF. For the CDR3, the DNA is TGTGCCAGCAGCCGTTACGGGAACACTGAAGCTTTCTTT.